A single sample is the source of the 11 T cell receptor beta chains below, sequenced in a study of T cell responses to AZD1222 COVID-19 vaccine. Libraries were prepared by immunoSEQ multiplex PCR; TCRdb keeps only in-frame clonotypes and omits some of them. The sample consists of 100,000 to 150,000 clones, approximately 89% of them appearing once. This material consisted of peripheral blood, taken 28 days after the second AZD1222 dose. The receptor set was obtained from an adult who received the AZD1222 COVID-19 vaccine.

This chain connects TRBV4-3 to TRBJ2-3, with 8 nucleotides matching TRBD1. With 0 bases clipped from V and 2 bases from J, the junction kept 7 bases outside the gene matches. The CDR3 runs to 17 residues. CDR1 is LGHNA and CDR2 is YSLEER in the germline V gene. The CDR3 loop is CASSQDGAGGYTDTQYF. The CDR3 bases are TGCGCCAGCAGCCAAGATGGAGCAGGGGGCTACACAGATACGCAGTATTTT.

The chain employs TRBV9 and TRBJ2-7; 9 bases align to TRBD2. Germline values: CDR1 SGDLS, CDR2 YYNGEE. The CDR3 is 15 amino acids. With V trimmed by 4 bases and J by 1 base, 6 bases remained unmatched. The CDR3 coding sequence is TGTGCCAGCAGCATGGGCGGGGGGGCGTCCTACGAGCAGTACTTC. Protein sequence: CASSMGGGASYEQYF.

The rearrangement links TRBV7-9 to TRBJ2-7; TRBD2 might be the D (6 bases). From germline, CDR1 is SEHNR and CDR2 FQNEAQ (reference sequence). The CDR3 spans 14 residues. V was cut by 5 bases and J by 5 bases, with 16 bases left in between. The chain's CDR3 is CASSMTGSLNEQYF. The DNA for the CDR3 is TGTGCCAGCAGCATGACCGGGAGCCTCAACGAGCAGTACTTC. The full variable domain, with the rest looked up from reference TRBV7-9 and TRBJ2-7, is DTGVSQNPRHKITKRGQNVTFRCDPISEHNRLYWYRQTLGQGPEFLTYFQNEAQLEKSRLLSDRFSAERPKGSFSTLEIQRTEQGDSAMYLCASSMTGSLNEQYFGPGTRLTVT.

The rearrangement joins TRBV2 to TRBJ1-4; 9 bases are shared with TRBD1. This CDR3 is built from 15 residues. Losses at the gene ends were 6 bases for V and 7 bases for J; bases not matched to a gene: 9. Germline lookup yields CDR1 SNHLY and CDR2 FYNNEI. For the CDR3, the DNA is TGTGCCAGCAGATACTCGGACAGGGGTAGTGAAAAACTGTTTTTT. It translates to CASRYSDRGSEKLFF.

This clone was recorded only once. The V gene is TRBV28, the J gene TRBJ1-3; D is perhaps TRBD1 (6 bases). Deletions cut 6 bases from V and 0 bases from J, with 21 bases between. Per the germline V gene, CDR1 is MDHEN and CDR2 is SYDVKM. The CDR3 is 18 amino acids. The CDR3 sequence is CASRTSRVGTPSGNTIYF. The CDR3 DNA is TGTGCCAGCAGAACTTCCCGCGTTGGGACACCCTCTGGAAACACCATATATTTT. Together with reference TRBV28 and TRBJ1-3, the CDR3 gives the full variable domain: DVKVTQSSRYLVKRTGEKVFLECVQDMDHENMFWYRQDPGLGLRLIYFSYDVKMKEKGDIPEGYSVSREKKERFSLILESASTNQTSMYLCASRTSRVGTPSGNTIYFGEGSWLTVV.

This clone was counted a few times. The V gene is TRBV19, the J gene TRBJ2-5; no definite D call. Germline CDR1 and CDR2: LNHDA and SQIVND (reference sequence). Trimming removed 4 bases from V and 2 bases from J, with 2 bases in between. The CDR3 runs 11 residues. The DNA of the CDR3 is TGTGCCAGTAGTACACAAGAGACCCAGTACTTC. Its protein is CASSTQETQYF.

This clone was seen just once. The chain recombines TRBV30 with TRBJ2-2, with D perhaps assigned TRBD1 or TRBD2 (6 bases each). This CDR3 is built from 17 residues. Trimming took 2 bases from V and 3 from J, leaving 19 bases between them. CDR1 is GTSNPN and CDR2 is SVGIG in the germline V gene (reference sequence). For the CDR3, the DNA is TGTGCCTGGAGTAGGAAGGGGGACTGGTATCACACCGGGGAGCTGTTTTTT. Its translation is CAWSRKGDWYHTGELFF.

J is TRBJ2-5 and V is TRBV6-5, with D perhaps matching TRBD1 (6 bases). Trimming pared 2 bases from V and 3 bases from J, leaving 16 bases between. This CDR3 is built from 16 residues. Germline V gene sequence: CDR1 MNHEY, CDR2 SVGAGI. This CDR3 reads CASSYTPGTFKETQYF. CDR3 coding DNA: TGTGCCAGCAGTTACACGCCCGGGACATTTAAAGAGACCCAGTACTTC.

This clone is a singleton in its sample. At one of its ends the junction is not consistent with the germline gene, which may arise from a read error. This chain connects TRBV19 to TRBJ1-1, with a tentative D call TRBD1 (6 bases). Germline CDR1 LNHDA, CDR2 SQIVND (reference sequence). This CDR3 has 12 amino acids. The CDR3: CASSIQGGAAGF. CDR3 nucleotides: TGTGCCAGTAGTATTCAAGGGGGTGCCGCGGGCTTT.

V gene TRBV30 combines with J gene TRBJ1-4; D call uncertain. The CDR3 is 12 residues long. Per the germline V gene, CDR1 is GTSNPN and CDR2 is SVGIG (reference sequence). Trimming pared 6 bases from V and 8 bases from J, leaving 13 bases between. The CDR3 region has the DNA TGTGCCTGCCGTCGCTCGAGCGAAAAACTGTTTTTT. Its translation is CACRRSSEKLFF. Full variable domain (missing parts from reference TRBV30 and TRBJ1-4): SQTIHQWPATLVQPVGSPLSLECTVEGTSNPNLYWYRQAAGRGLQLLFYSVGIGQISSEVPQNLSASRPQDRQFILSSKKLLLSDSGFYLCACRRSSEKLFFGSGTQLSVL.

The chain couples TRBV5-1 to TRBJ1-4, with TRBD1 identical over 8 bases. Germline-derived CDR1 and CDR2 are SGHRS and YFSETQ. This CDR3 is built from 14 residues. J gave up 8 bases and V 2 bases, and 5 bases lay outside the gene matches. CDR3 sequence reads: CASSFGQGGEKLFF. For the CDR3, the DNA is TGCGCCAGCAGCTTCGGACAGGGCGGGGAAAAACTGTTTTTT.